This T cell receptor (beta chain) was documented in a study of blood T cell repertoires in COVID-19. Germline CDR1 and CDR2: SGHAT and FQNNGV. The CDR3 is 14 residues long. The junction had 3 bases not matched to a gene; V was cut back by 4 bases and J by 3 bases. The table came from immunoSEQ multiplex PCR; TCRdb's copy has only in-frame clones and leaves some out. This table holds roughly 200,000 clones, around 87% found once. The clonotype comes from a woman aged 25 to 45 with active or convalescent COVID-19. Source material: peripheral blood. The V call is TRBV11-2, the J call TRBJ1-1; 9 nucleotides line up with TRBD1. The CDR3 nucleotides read TGTGCCAGCAGCTCCGGGACAGGGTACACTGAAGCTTTCTTT. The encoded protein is CASSSGTGYTEAFF. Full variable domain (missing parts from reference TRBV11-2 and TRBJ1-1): EAGVAQSPRYKIIEKRQSVAFWCNPISGHATLYWYQQILGQGPKLLIQFQNNGVVDDSQLPKDRFSAERLKGVDSTLKIQPAKLEDSAVYLCASSSGTGYTEAFFGQGTRLTVV.